These 21 T cell receptor beta chains originate from one sample sequenced in a study of human T cells and chemical hapten exposure. The time point here: pre-sensitization, week 0. Treatment specified: therapeutic diphenylcyclopropenone sensitization with weekly scalp DPC. Total RNA was extracted from unfractionated whole blood. TCRdb analysed the RACE reads with MiXCR anew, one entry per CDR3 protein. Here the sample spans about 55,000 distinct CDR3 sequences, approximately 9.5% being singletons. Sequencing used whole blood, obtained in connection with sensitization to the hapten diphenylcyclopropenone (DPC). Receptors originate from a woman in her 30s with alopecia areata. Some clones in this sample may be carry-over from other donors' samples.

This clonotype was picked up a small number of times. The rearrangement links TRBV9 to TRBJ2-7, with 9 bases fitting TRBD2. There are 19 residues in the CDR3. The junction had 20 bases not matched to a gene; V was cut back by 4 bases and J by 3 bases. Germline V gene data show CDR1 as SGDLS and CDR2 as YYNGEE. CDR3 DNA: TGTGCCAGCAGCCCCAGGGGAGCGGGGGGCCAGGGGAGGAGCTACGAGCAGTACTTC. Its protein is CASSPRGAGGQGRSYEQYF.

V is TRBV7-2 and J is TRBJ2-3; 8 bases match TRBD2. There are 16 residues in the CDR3. In germline, CDR1 is SGHTA, CDR2 FQGNSA. J gave up 5 bases and V 7 bases, and 14 bases lay outside the gene matches. CDR3 loop: CASTTFAGGLVDTQYF. CDR3 nucleotides: TGTGCCAGCACCACGTTTGCGGGGGGTCTGGTAGATACGCAGTATTTT.

This clonotype has a count of ten or more. The chain links TRBV11-2 to TRBJ1-1; no definite D call. From germline, CDR1 is SGHAT and CDR2 FQNNGV. This CDR3 region has 14 residues. V was trimmed by 4 bases and J by 5 bases, leaving 14 bases between them. CDR3 protein: CASSSTWIGTEAFF. CDR3 bases: TGTGCCAGCAGCTCCACATGGATTGGGACTGAAGCTTTCTTT.

This clonotype has only a few counts. This chain uses TRBV7-2 with TRBJ2-5, with 10 nucleotides matching TRBD1. This CDR3 region has 14 residues. The J segment lost 4 bases and the V segment lost 8 bases, leaving 7 bases of the junction unmatched. Germline loops: CDR1 SGHTA, CDR2 FQGNSA. The CDR3 loop reads CASGVTGGGETQYF. The CDR3 bases are TGTGCCAGCGGAGTGACAGGGGGCGGAGAGACCCAGTACTTC.

This clonotype was seen at least ten times. The chain joins TRBV7-9 to TRBJ2-2; 7 bases map to TRBD2. V shed 8 bases and J 2 bases; nucleotides not matched to a gene: 5. Germline V CDR1 and CDR2: SEHNR, FQNEAQ (reference sequence). This CDR3 comprises 14 residues. The CDR3 nucleotides read TGTGCCAGCCGGGGAGGGGTTAACACCGGGGAGCTGTTTTTT. As protein: CASRGGVNTGELFF.

This clonotype was counted between two and nine times. The V call is TRBV7-2, the J call TRBJ1-2; 10 nucleotides line up with TRBD1. This CDR3 has 15 residues. Germline values: CDR1 SGHTA, CDR2 FQGNSA. V lost 5 bases to trimming and J lost 7 bases; unmatched junction nucleotides: 10. The CDR3 region is CASSIDRGRAGGYTF. The CDR3 nucleotides are TGTGCCAGCAGCATCGACAGGGGGCGCGCGGGTGGCTACACCTTC.

This clonotype has at least ten counts. CDR3 DNA sequence: TGTGCCACCAGTGACCAGGGCACTGAAGCTTTCTTT. Encoded protein: CATSDQGTEAFF. The J gene is TRBJ1-1, the V gene TRBV24-1; perhaps TRBD1 as D (5 bases). This CDR3 comprises 12 residues. Germline V gene sequence: CDR1 KGHDR, CDR2 SFDVKD. V dropped 4 bases and J dropped 4 bases, with 6 bases sitting between them.

This clonotype was counted a few times. The rearrangement links TRBV7-3 to TRBJ2-5; 10 positions match TRBD2. The CDR3 is 16 residues long. With 2 bases clipped from V and 4 bases from J, the junction kept 7 bases outside the gene matches. Germline V lookup: CDR1 SGHTA, CDR2 FQGTGA. CDR3 protein: CASSLEQRGGLETQYF. CDR3 sequence (DNA): TGTGCCAGCAGCTTAGAGCAGCGGGGGGGTCTAGAGACCCAGTACTTC. The full variable domain, with the rest looked up from reference TRBV7-3 and TRBJ2-5, is GAGVSQTPSNKVTEKGKYVELRCDPISGHTALYWYRQSLGQGPEFLIYFQGTGAADDSGLPNDRFFAVRPEGSVSTLKIQRTERGDSAVYLCASSLEQRGGLETQYFGPGTRLLVL.

The chain links TRBV6-1 to TRBJ2-7, with TRBD1 identical over 11 bases. Germline V gene sequence: CDR1 MNHNS, CDR2 SASEGT. The length of the CDR3 is 15 residues. Trimming removed 1 base from V and 3 bases from J; junction bases left unmatched: 2. The CDR3 is CASSEEGTGGYEQYF. The CDR3 coding sequence is TGTGCCAGCAGTGAAGAGGGGACAGGGGGCTACGAGCAGTACTTC.

This clonotype showed up many times. This chain uses TRBV20-1 with TRBJ1-1, with 8 bases lining up with TRBD1. The V segment lost 0 bases and the J segment 2 bases; nucleotides outside the gene matches: 14. Looked up from germline, CDR1 is DFQATT and CDR2 is SNEGSKA (reference sequence). This CDR3 is built from 18 residues. CDR3 sequence: CSARDKDRGRGINTEAFF. The CDR3 DNA follows: TGCAGTGCTAGAGACAAAGACAGGGGCAGAGGAATAAACACTGAAGCTTTCTTT.

The chain has TRBV2 and TRBJ2-5; TRBD2 might be the D (6 bases). The V gene's germline CDR1 is SNHLY and CDR2 FYNNEI. Trimming removed 3 bases from V and 9 bases from J, with 11 bases in between. The CDR3 is 12 amino acids. CDR3 nucleotide sequence: TGTGCCAGCAGTGACGGACTATGGGCCCAGTACTTC. It specifies CASSDGLWAQYF.

This clonotype was detected many times. The gene calls are TRBV5-1 and TRBJ1-2; TRBD1 agrees at 7 bases. With 8 bases clipped from V and 9 bases from J, the junction kept 10 bases outside the gene matches. CDR1 SGHRS and CDR2 YFSETQ come from the germline V gene. The CDR3 has 12 residues. The CDR3 DNA sequence: TGCGCCAGGCCGGGACAGATCCTATGCTACACCTTC. It specifies CARPGQILCYTF. Complete variable domain (other parts from reference TRBV5-1 and TRBJ1-2): KAGVTQTPRYLIKTRGQQVTLSCSPISGHRSVSWYQQTPGQGLQFLFEYFSETQRNKGNFPGRFSGRQFSNSRSEMNVSTLELGDSALYLCARPGQILCYTFGSGTRLTVV.

This clonotype was seen a handful of times. This sequence joins TRBV28 and TRBJ1-2; D perhaps matches TRBD1 (6 bases). Per the germline V gene, CDR1 is MDHEN and CDR2 is SYDVKM. The CDR3 length is 13 residues. Trimming shortened V by 4 bases and J by 8 bases, and 14 bases separated the two germline ends. Here the CDR3 reads CASSSGGLGGYTF. The CDR3 nucleotides read TGTGCCAGCAGTTCCGGGGGCCTCGGGGGCTACACCTTC.

The chain employs TRBV20-1 and TRBJ1-2, with 7 bases aligning to TRBD1. With V trimmed by 6 bases and J by 12 bases, 13 bases remained unmatched. The CDR3 covers 12 residues. CDR1 and CDR2 (germline): DFQATT, SNEGSKA (reference sequence). CDR3 nucleotide sequence: TGCAGTGCGGCGACAGGGACTGGCGGCGACACCTTC. It encodes CSAATGTGGDTF.

The rearrangement joins TRBV6-5 to TRBJ2-7; TRBD2 matches 10 bases. The J segment lost 3 bases and the V segment lost 6 bases, leaving 8 bases of the junction unmatched. CDR3 length: 15 amino acids. The V gene's germline CDR1 is MNHEY and CDR2 SVGAGI. The chain's CDR3 is CASSKLSGGYYEQYF. For the CDR3, the DNA is TGTGCCAGCAGCAAGCTTAGCGGGGGGTACTACGAGCAGTACTTC.

The sample holds many counts of this clonotype. The chain combines TRBV28 with TRBJ1-1; possibly TRBD1 for D (5 bases). The germline CDR1 and CDR2 sequences are MDHEN and SYDVKM. CDR3 length: 12 residues. V was pared by 10 bases and J by 8 bases, with 17 bases between. This CDR3 is CAIKGVGLEAFF. The CDR3 nucleotides are TGTGCCATCAAAGGGGTCGGTTTGGAAGCTTTCTTT. The whole variable domain, remainder taken from reference TRBV28 and TRBJ1-1, is DVKVTQSSRYLVKRTGEKVFLECVQDMDHENMFWYRQDPGLGLRLIYFSYDVKMKEKGDIPEGYSVSREKKERFSLILESASTNQTSMYLCAIKGVGLEAFFGQGTRLTVV.

The J gene is TRBJ1-4, the V gene TRBV7-9; D remains unclear. The CDR3 loop spans 13 amino acids. Trimming left V 5 bases short and J 8 bases short, with 12 bases between. CDR1 is SEHNR, CDR2 FQNEAQ, per germline (reference sequence). The CDR3 protein is CASSPGGPEKLFF. CDR3 sequence (DNA): TGTGCCAGCAGCCCGGGCGGCCCCGAAAAACTGTTTTTT.

In this sample, this clonotype turned up a few times. V gene TRBV7-2 combines with J gene TRBJ2-3, with D possibly being TRBD2 (5 bases). The germline V gene encodes CDR1 SGHTA and CDR2 FQGNSA. The CDR3 covers 17 residues. Between the trimmed V and J ends, which lost 5 bases and 2 bases, there was a span of 20 bases. The CDR3 loop is CASSPKRTGILTDTQYF. DNA of the CDR3: TGTGCCAGCAGCCCAAAAAGGACGGGAATCCTCACAGATACGCAGTATTTT.

The sample holds many counts of this clonotype. This chain connects TRBV7-9 to TRBJ1-4, with a tentative D call TRBD1 (6 bases). Germline CDR1 and CDR2: SEHNR and FQNEAQ (reference sequence). The V and J ends lost 2 bases and 8 bases respectively, with 9 bases between them. The CDR3 runs 13 residues. The CDR3 DNA reads as TGTGCCAGCAGCTTAATACAGGGCGAAAAACTGTTTTTT. It codes for CASSLIQGEKLFF.

The genes are TRBV12-3 or TRBV12-4 and TRBJ2-3, with 10 bases aligning to TRBD2. The CDR3 is 18 residues long. Unmatched junction bases numbered 11, after V lost 5 bases and J lost 0 bases. CDR3 region: CASSPNYLAGASTDTQYF. CDR3 sequence (DNA): TGTGCCAGCAGTCCAAACTACCTAGCGGGGGCTAGCACAGATACGCAGTATTTT.

The genes are TRBV6-2 or TRBV6-3 and TRBJ1-6; D is uncertain. This CDR3 contains 15 residues. Trimming took off 5 bases at V and 3 bases at J, with 11 bases between the two ends. Germline values: CDR1 MNHEY, CDR2 SVGEGT. For the CDR3, the DNA is TGTGCCAGCAGTGAAGACGGGGACTATAATTCACCCCTCCACTTT. It is translated as CASSEDGDYNSPLHF.